This T cell receptor (beta chain) was recovered during a study of shared clonotypes between healthy human individuals. For the study at large: A couple of women and three men aged 18 to 49 made up the donors.

The germline CDR1 and CDR2 sequences are MDHEN and SYDVKM. The CDR3 spans 16 residues. V was shortened by 6 bases and J by 3 bases, with 19 bases between the two germline ends. Deep was the level at which the assay was run. Researchers divided each subset's genomic DNA evenly across several immunoSEQ plates. Sequencing used immunoSEQ multiplex PCR; TCRdb keeps in-frame clones, though not all of them. The sample has about half a million clones, approximately 81% seen once. This clonotype was sampled from a woman in her thirties or forties in good health. Some clones in this sample may be carry-over from other donors' samples. The specimen sequenced was PBMCs. The chain is built from TRBV28 and TRBJ2-3; D may be TRBD1 (6 bases). The CDR3 loop is CASSLGQSARTDTQYF. The CDR3 DNA reads TGTGCCAGCAGCCTGGGACAAAGCGCCCGTACAGATACGCAGTATTTT.